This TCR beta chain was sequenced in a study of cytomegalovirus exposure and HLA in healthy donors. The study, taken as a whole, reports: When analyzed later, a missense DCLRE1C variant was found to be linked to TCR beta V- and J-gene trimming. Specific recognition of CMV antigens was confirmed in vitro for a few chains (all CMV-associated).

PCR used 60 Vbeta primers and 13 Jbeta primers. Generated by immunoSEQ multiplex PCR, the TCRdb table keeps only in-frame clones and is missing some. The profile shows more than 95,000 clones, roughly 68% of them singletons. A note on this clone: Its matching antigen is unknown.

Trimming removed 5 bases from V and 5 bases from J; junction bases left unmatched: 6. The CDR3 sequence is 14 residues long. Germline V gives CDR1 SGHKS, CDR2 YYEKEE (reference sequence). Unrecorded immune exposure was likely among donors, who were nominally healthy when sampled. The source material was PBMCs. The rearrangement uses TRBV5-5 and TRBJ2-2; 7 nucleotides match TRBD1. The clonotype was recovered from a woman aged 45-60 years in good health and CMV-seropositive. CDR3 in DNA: TGTGCCAGCAGGGCCGGGACAGTAACCGGGGAGCTGTTTTTT. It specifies CASRAGTVTGELFF.